This T cell receptor (beta chain) emerged from a study of OX40 agonist ivuxolimab in advanced cancers. The length of the CDR3 is 14 residues. V shed 1 base and J shed 2 bases, with 8 bases lying between them. Germline V gene data show CDR1 as MNHEY and CDR2 as SVGAGI. Repertoires were generated with immunoSEQ multiplex PCR, while TCRdb's copy carries only in-frame clones and drops some. The table records roughly 64,000 clones, 80% to 90% of them present only once. This chain connects TRBV6-5 to TRBJ2-5; D is perhaps TRBD1 or TRBD2 (5 bases each). This TCR came from an adult with an advanced solid tumor such as melanoma, head and neck, liver or kidney cancer. The material sequenced was CD4+ or CD8+ T cells sorted from blood, taken in a trial of the OX40 agonist ivuxolimab. The CDR3 here is CASSYWDGQETQYF. Written as DNA, the CDR3 is TGTGCCAGCAGTTACTGGGACGGACAAGAGACCCAGTACTTC.